These 2 T cell receptor beta chains were sequenced from one sample in a study of blood T cell repertoires in COVID-19. TCRdb's table, derived via immunoSEQ multiplex PCR, lists solely in-frame clones and lacks some. In the table there are tens of thousands of clones, 80% to 90% of which are singletons. Material: peripheral blood. The source of these receptors is a man in his forties or fifties with active or convalescent COVID-19.

CDR3 sequence reads: CASSLQREAGKTQYF. As DNA, the CDR3 is TGTGCCAGCAGTTTGCAGCGGGAGGCCGGGAAGACCCAGTACTTC. This rearrangement joins TRBV28 to TRBJ2-5; 9 bases agree with TRBD2. J was trimmed by 6 bases and V by 3 bases; bases with no gene match: 8. The germline V gene encodes CDR1 MDHEN and CDR2 SYDVKM. This CDR3 comprises 15 residues.

The chain combines TRBV11-2 with TRBJ1-2; D may be TRBD1 (5 bases). Per the germline V gene, CDR1 is SGHAT and CDR2 is FQNNGV. CDR3 size: 13 residues. Trimming shortened V by 5 bases and J by 3 bases, and 10 bases separated the two germline ends. This chain's CDR3 is CASSEDRDYGYTF. The CDR3, as DNA: TGTGCCAGCAGCGAAGACAGAGACTATGGCTACACCTTC.